The subject of this entry is one T cell receptor (beta chain). CDR1 and CDR2 from the germline V gene are MNHNS and SASEGT. This CDR3 region has 14 residues. The data derive from a study of monozygotic twins with inflammatory bowel disease. For every TCR library, roughly 3,700 ng of total RNA was used. Each CDR3 protein gets one entry in TCRdb, which reprocessed the 5' RACE reads and gives no DNA. The clone table shows about 380,000 distinct CDR3 sequences, with the ten largest holding approximately 2.8%. J is TRBJ2-3 and V is TRBV6-1; TCRdb's D gene call, TRBD2, goes unchecked for lack of DNA. This TCR was recovered from a human donor with ulcerative colitis or Crohn's disease, or a healthy co-twin of an affected twin (not recorded which). The sequenced material came from blood. The CDR3 loop is CASSKHSPTDTQYF.